The 5 T cell receptor beta chains reported below all come from one sample, sequenced in a study of identifying expanded T cells in peripheral blood. Sequencing used immunoSEQ multiplex PCR; TCRdb keeps in-frame clones, though not all of them. The sample contains some 95,000 clones, approximately 85% of which appear only once. The sample comprised blood. These receptors were taken from a person aged 18-70 years in good health.

The rearrangement uses TRBV7-2 and TRBJ2-7; D unresolved. The germline gives CDR1 SGHTA, CDR2 FQGNSA. CDR3 size: 11 residues. V lost 5 bases and J 2 bases, leaving 4 bases between the germline ends. This chain's CDR3 is CASSRTYEQYF. As DNA, the CDR3 is TGTGCCAGCAGCCGTACCTACGAGCAGTACTTC.

The J gene is TRBJ1-1, the V gene TRBV19; D call uncertain. CDR1 and CDR2 from the germline V gene are LNHDA and SQIVND (reference sequence). The CDR3 sequence is 13 residues long. V shed 3 bases and J shed 0 bases, with 5 bases lying between them. The CDR3 reads CASSMWMNTEAFF. DNA of the CDR3: TGTGCCAGTAGTATGTGGATGAACACTGAAGCTTTCTTT.

DNA of the CDR3: TGTGCCAGTAGTAGGCCCCCACTAGCGGGAGCCACCGGGGAGCTGTTTTTT. This translates into CASSRPPLAGATGELFF. The chain recombines TRBV19 with TRBJ2-2; 11 bases line up with TRBD2. The CDR3 covers 17 residues. J gave up 4 bases and V 4 bases, and 8 bases lay outside the gene matches. CDR1 and CDR2 (germline): LNHDA, SQIVND (reference sequence). The full variable domain, rest sourced from reference TRBV19 and TRBJ2-2, is DGGITQSPKYLFRKEGQNVTLSCEQNLNHDAMYWYRQDPGQGLRLIYYSQIVNDFQKGDIAEGYSVSREKKESFPLTVTSAQKNPTAFYLCASSRPPLAGATGELFFGEGSRLTVL.

The chain employs TRBV5-1 and TRBJ1-1; 8 bases align to TRBD1. Trimming removed 4 bases from V and 1 base from J; junction bases left unmatched: 6. The germline gives CDR1 SGHRS, CDR2 YFSETQ. This CDR3 spans 15 amino acids. The CDR3 coding sequence is TGCGCCAGCAGCCCCGGGGGGACAGGGAACACTGAAGCTTTCTTT. Translated: CASSPGGTGNTEAFF.

V is TRBV4-1 and J is TRBJ1-1; TRBD1 is a possible D gene (5 bases). This CDR3 has 16 residues. Trimming left V 0 bases short and J 0 bases short, with 11 bases between. CDR1 is MGHRA, CDR2 YSYEKL, per germline. The CDR3 DNA is TGCGCCAGCAGCCAAGAGGGGCTGATCATGAACACTGAAGCTTTCTTT. It encodes CASSQEGLIMNTEAFF.